This entry concerns a single T cell receptor (beta chain). The data were obtained in a study of blood T cell repertoires in COVID-19. Study as a whole: Sites in the United States, Italy and Spain provided acute and convalescent COVID-19 samples. The analysed material was cDNA or gDNA that came from T cells, B-cell-depleted T cells, or PBMCs.

V shed 9 bases, J shed 6 bases, and the junction held 9 bases outside the gene matches. Germline V gene sequence: CDR1 LNHNV, CDR2 YYDKDF (reference sequence). CDR3 size: 14 residues. Authors' methods: Estimated nucleated cell counts came from reference gene primer amplification. TCRdb's copy holds only in-frame clones and misses some; the assay was immunoSEQ multiplex PCR. V, J and clone size were drawn from that table, and D and trimming were deduced from the DNA. The sample has 100,000 to 120,000 clones, less than 85% seen once. Source material: peripheral blood. This chain links TRBV15 with TRBJ1-5, with 9 positions matching TRBD1. The TCR originated in a woman of 80 years or more with acute or convalescent COVID-19. DNA of the CDR3: TGTGCCACGGCTGCGACAGGGGGTATTCAGCCCCAGCATTTT. Translation: CATAATGGIQPQHF.